The clone carrying this T cell receptor (beta chain) was seen many times. This entry belongs to a study of spatial heterogeneity in lung cancer. Time point given: sample taken at primary tumor resection. From the 5' RACE reads, TCRdb called clonotypes with MiXCR, one entry per CDR3 protein. The sample consists of 35,000 to 50,000 distinct CDR3 sequences, 3% to 3.5% of them appearing once. V was pared by 8 bases and J by 0 bases, with 8 bases between. Per the germline V gene, CDR1 is SQVTM and CDR2 is ANQGSEA. This CDR3 has 13 amino acids. Sequenced material: normal lung tissue next to the tumor, taken at surgery. The clonotype originates from a male donor with early-stage non-small cell lung cancer. The chain has TRBV29-1 and TRBJ2-6; no definite D call. CDR3 sequence: CSTRDSGANVLTF. In nucleotides, the CDR3 is TGCAGCACAAGAGACTCTGGGGCCAACGTCCTGACTTTC.